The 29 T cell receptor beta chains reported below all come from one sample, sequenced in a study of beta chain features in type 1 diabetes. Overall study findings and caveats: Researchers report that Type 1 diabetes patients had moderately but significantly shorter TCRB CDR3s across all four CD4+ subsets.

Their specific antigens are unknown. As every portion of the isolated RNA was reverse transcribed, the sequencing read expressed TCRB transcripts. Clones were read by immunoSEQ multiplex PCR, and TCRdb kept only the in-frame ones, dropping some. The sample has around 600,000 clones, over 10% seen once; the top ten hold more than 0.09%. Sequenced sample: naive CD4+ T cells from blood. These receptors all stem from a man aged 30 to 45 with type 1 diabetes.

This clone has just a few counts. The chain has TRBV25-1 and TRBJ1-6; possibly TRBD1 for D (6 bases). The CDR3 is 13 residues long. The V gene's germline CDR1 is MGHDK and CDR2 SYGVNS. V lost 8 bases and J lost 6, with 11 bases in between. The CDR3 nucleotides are TGTGCCAGCTCCGGACAGCTTAATTCACCCCTCCACTTT. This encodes CASSGQLNSPLHF.

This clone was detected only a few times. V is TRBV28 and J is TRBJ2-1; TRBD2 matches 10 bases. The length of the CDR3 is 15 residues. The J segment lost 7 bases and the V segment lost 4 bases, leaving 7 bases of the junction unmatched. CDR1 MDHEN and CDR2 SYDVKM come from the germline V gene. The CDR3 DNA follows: TGTGCCAGCAGTTACGGTAGCGGGGGGCGTAATGAGCAGTTCTTC. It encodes CASSYGSGGRNEQFF.

The CDR3 region is CASSPTSGGYQETQYF. The CDR3 DNA reads as TGTGCCAGCAGCCCGACTTCGGGGGGGTACCAAGAGACCCAGTACTTC. The rearrangement uses TRBV7-2 and TRBJ2-5, with 8 bases fitting TRBD2. Per germline, CDR1 SGHTA and CDR2 FQGNSA. The CDR3 covers 16 residues. With 5 bases clipped from V and 0 bases from J, the junction kept 8 bases outside the gene matches.

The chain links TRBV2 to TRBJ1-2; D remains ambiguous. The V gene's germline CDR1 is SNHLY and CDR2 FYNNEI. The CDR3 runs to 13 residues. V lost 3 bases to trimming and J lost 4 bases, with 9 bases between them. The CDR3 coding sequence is TGTGCCAGCAGTGATCGGTGGGGCTATGGCTACACCTTC. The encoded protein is CASSDRWGYGYTF.

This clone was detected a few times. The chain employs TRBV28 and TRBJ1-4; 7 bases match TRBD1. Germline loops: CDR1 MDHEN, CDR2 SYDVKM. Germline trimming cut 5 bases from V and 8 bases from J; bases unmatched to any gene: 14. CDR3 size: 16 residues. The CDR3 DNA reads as TGTGCCAGCAGTCCTCCTGAGGGGGCCGCGGGCGAAAAACTGTTTTTT. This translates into CASSPPEGAAGEKLFF. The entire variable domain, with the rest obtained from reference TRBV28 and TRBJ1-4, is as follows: DVKVTQSSRYLVKRTGEKVFLECVQDMDHENMFWYRQDPGLGLRLIYFSYDVKMKEKGDIPEGYSVSREKKERFSLILESASTNQTSMYLCASSPPEGAAGEKLFFGSGTQLSVL.

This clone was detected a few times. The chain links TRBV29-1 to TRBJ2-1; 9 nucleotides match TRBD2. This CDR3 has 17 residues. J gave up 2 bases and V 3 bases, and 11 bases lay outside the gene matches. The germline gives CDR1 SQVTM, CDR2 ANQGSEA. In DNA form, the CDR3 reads TGCAGCGTTGACCCTAGCGGGGCCTTTTCCCCCTACAATGAGCAGTTCTTC. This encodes CSVDPSGAFSPYNEQFF.

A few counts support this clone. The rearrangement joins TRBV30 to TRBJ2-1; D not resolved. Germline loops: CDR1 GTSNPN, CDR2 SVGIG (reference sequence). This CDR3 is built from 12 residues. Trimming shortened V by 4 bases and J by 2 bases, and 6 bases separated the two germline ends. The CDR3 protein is CAWKAPYNEQFF. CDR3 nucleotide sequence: TGTGCCTGGAAAGCGCCCTACAATGAGCAGTTCTTC.

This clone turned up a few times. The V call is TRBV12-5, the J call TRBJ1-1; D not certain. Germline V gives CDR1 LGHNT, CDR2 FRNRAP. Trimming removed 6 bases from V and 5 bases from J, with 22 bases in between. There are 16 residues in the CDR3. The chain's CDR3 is CASGEKRPGENTEAFF. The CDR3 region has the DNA TGTGCTAGTGGCGAAAAGCGACCTGGGGAGAATACTGAAGCTTTCTTT.

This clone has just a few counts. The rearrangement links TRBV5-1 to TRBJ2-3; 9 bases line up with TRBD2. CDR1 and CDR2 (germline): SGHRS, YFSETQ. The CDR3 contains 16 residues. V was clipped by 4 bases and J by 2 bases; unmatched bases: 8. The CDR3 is CASSLLAGRSTDTQYF. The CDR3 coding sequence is TGCGCCAGCAGCCTCCTAGCGGGGAGATCCACAGATACGCAGTATTTT.

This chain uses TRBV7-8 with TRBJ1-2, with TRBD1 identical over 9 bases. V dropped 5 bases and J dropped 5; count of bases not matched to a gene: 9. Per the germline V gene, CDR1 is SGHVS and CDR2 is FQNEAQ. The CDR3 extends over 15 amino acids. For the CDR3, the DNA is TGTGCCAGCAGCCTGCGGCCCGGGACAGGGTATGGCTACACCTTC. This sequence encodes CASSLRPGTGYGYTF.

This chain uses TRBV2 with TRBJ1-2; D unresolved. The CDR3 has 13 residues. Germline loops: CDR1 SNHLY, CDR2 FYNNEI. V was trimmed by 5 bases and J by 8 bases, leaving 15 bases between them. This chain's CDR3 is CASSFSPARGYTF. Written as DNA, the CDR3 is TGTGCCAGCAGTTTCTCCCCGGCTAGGGGCTACACCTTC.

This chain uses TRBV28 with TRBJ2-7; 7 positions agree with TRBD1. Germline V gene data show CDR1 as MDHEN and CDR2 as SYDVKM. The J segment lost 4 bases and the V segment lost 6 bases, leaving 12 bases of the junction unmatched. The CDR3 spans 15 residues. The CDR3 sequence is CASSAGSQGLYEQYF. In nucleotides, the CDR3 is TGTGCCAGCAGCGCAGGGTCACAGGGGCTGTACGAGCAGTACTTC.

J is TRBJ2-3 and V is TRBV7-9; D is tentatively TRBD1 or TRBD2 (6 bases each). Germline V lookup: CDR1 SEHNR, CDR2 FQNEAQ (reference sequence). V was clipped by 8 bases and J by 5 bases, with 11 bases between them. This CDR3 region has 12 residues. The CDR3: CASSGAGDTQYF. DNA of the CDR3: TGTGCCAGCTCGGGGGCCGGAGATACGCAGTATTTT. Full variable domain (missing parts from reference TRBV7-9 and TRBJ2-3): DTGVSQNPRHKITKRGQNVTFRCDPISEHNRLYWYRQTLGQGPEFLTYFQNEAQLEKSRLLSDRFSAERPKGSFSTLEIQRTEQGDSAMYLCASSGAGDTQYFGPGTRLTVL.

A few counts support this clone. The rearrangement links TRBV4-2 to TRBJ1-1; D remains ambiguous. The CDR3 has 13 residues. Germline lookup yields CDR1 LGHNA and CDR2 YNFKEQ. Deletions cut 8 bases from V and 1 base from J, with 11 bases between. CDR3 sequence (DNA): TGTGCCAGCGTTAGGTCAAAGAACACTGAAGCTTTCTTT. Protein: CASVRSKNTEAFF.

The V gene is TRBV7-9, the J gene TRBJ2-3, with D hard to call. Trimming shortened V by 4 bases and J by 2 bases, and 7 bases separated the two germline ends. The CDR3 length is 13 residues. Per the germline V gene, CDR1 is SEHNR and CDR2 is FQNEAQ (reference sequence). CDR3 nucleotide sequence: TGTGCCAGCAGCTACGGAGCCACAGATACGCAGTATTTT. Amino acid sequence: CASSYGATDTQYF.

The CDR3 loop reads CASSPEDPDYNEQFF. CDR3 nucleotides: TGTGCCAGCAGCCCTGAGGATCCTGACTACAATGAGCAGTTCTTC. The chain has TRBV9 and TRBJ2-1, with D uncertain. CDR1 and CDR2 from the germline V gene are SGDLS and YYNGEE. The CDR3 extends over 15 amino acids. Trimming removed 4 bases from V and 3 bases from J, with 14 bases in between.

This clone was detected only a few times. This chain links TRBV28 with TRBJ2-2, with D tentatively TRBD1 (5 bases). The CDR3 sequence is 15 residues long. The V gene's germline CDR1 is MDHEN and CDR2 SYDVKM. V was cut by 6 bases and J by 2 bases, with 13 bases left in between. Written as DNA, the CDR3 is TGTGCCAGCAGCTCTAGACAGAACAACACCGGGGAGCTGTTTTTT. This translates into CASSSRQNNTGELFF.

CDR3 in DNA: TGCGCCAGCAGCCAAGTCTTGGAGCAGCCCCAGCATTTT. It yields the protein CASSQVLEQPQHF. The J gene is TRBJ1-5, the V gene TRBV4-3, with D unclear. In germline, CDR1 is LGHNA, CDR2 YSLEER. The ends were cut back, 1 base at V and 7 bases at J, with 8 bases in the middle. The CDR3 length is 13 residues.

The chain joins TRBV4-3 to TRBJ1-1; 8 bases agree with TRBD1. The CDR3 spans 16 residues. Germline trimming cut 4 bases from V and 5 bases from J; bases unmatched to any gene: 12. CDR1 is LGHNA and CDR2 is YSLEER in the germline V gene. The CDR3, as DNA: TGCGCCAGCAGCCCACATCCGGACAGGGAGGGGACTGAAGCTTTCTTT. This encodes CASSPHPDREGTEAFF.

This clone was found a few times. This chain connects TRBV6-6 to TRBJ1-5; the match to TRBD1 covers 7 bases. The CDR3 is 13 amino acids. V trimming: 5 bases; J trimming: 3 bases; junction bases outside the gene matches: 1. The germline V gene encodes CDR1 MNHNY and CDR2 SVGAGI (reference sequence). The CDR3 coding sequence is TGTGCCAGCAGTGGACAGGACAATCAGCCCCAGCATTTT. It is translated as CASSGQDNQPQHF.

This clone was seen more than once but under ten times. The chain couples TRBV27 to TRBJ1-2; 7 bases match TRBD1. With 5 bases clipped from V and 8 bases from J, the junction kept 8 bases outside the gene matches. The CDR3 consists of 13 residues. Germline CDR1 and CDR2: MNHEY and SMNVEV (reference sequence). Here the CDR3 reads CASSLTGSRGYTF. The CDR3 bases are TGTGCCAGCAGTCTGACAGGGTCGAGGGGCTACACCTTC.

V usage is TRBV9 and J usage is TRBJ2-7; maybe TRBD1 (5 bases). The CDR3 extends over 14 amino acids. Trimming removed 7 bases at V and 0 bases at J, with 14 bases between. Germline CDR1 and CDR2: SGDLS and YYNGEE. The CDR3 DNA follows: TGTGCCAGCGCCCGAACAGGAGACTCCTACGAGCAGTACTTC. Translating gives CASARTGDSYEQYF.

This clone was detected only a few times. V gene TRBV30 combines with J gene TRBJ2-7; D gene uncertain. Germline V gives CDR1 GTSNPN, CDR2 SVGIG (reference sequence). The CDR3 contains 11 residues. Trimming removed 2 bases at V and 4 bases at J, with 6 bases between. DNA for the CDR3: TGTGCCTGGAGTATCAGGTACGAGCAGTACTTC. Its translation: CAWSIRYEQYF.

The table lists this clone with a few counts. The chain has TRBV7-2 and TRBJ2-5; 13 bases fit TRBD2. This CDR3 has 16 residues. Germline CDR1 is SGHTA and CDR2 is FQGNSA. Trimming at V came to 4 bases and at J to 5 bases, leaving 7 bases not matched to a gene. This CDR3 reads CASSSATSGGMETQYF. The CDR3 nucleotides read TGTGCCAGCAGCTCCGCGACTAGCGGGGGGATGGAGACCCAGTACTTC.

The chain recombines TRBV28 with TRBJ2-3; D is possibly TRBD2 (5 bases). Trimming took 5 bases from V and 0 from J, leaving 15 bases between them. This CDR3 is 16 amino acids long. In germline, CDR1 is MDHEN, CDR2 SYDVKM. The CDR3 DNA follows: TGTGCCAGCAGTCCCGCACTAGGGAGAAGCACAGATACGCAGTATTTT. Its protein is CASSPALGRSTDTQYF. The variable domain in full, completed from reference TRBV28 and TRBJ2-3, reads DVKVTQSSRYLVKRTGEKVFLECVQDMDHENMFWYRQDPGLGLRLIYFSYDVKMKEKGDIPEGYSVSREKKERFSLILESASTNQTSMYLCASSPALGRSTDTQYFGPGTRLTVL.

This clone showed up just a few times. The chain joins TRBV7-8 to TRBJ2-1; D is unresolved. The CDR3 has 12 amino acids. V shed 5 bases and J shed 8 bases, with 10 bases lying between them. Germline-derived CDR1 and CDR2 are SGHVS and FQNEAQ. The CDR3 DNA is TGTGCCAGCAGCCCCCGTATCGATGAGCAGTTCTTC. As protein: CASSPRIDEQFF.

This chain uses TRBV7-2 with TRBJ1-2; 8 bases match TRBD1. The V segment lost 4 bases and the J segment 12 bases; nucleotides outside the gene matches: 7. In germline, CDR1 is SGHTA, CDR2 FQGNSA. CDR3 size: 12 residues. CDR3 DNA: TGTGCCAGCAGCTCGACGGACAGGGCTAACACCTTC. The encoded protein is CASSSTDRANTF.

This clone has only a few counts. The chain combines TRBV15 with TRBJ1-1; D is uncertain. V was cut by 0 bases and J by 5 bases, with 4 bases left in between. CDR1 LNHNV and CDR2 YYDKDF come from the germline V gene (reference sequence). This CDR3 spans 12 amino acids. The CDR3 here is CATSRDLTEAFF. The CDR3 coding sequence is TGTGCCACCAGCAGAGATCTTACTGAAGCTTTCTTT.

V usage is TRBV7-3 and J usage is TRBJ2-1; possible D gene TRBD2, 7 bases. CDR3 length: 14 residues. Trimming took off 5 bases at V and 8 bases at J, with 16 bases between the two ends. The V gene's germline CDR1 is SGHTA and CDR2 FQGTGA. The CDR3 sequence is CASSLSQGRDEQFF. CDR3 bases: TGTGCCAGCAGCCTCTCCCAGGGGAGGGATGAGCAGTTCTTC.